These 21 T cell receptor beta chains share one sample of origin, sequenced in a study of blood T cell repertoires in COVID-19. Clones were read by immunoSEQ multiplex PCR, and TCRdb kept only the in-frame ones, dropping some. Of some 200,000 clones in the sample, around 80% were seen once. The sample was peripheral blood. These receptor sequences come from a human donor in a cohort sampled during active COVID-19.

This chain links TRBV24-1 with TRBJ2-1; TRBD1 might be the D (6 bases). The CDR3 totals 12 residues. Germline lookup yields CDR1 KGHDR and CDR2 SFDVKD. Trimming removed 10 bases at V and 7 bases at J, with 13 bases between. CDR3 DNA sequence: TGTGCCACACAGGGTTGGGTGAATGAGCAGTTCTTC. Its translation: CATQGWVNEQFF.

This chain uses TRBV6-5 with TRBJ2-7, with 13 bases that match TRBD2. The CDR3 runs to 14 residues. The germline gives CDR1 MNHEY, CDR2 SVGAGI. J gave up 5 bases and V 2 bases, and 0 bases lay outside the gene matches. The CDR3 spells CASSYGTSGDEQYF. The CDR3 bases are TGTGCCAGCAGTTACGGGACTAGCGGGGACGAGCAGTACTTC.

This clone showed up just once. The chain joins TRBV19 to TRBJ2-1, with TRBD2 matching over 9 bases. Germline trimming cut 3 bases from V and 7 bases from J; bases unmatched to any gene: 1. Germline V gene data show CDR1 as LNHDA and CDR2 as SQIVND (reference sequence). This CDR3 is 13 amino acids long. The DNA of the CDR3 is TGTGCCAGTAGTATGCTAGCGGGGAATGAGCAGTTCTTC. Protein: CASSMLAGNEQFF.

The rearrangement uses TRBV14 and TRBJ2-1; tentative D call: TRBD2 (5 bases). CDR3 length: 15 amino acids. The germline V gene encodes CDR1 SGHDN and CDR2 FVKESK. The V end lost 1 base, the J end lost 4 bases, and 11 bases lay between the germline ends. Here the CDR3 reads CASSQVVGRYNEQFF. The CDR3 nucleotides are TGTGCCAGCAGCCAAGTAGTAGGGAGATACAATGAGCAGTTCTTC.

This chain uses TRBV7-2 with TRBJ2-2; D call uncertain. Germline values: CDR1 SGHTA, CDR2 FQGNSA. The CDR3 is 11 residues long. Trimming left V 4 bases short and J 9 bases short, with 6 bases between. Here the CDR3 reads CASSSFRELFF. The CDR3 coding sequence is TGTGCCAGCAGCTCATTCCGGGAGCTGTTTTTT.

The chain's CDR3 is CATSDFARGKADTQYF. In nucleotides, the CDR3 is TGTGCCACCAGTGATTTTGCCAGGGGAAAGGCAGATACGCAGTATTTT. The rearrangement links TRBV24-1 to TRBJ2-3; D may be TRBD1 (6 bases). The germline gives CDR1 KGHDR, CDR2 SFDVKD. CDR3 length equals 16 residues. The V gene lost 1 base and the J gene lost 4 bases, with 14 bases spanning the gap.

The chain employs TRBV9 and TRBJ2-1, with TRBD2 as a possible D gene (5 bases). The CDR3 length is 19 residues. Per the germline V gene, CDR1 is SGDLS and CDR2 is YYNGEE. V dropped 0 bases and J dropped 6 bases, with 25 bases sitting between them. The CDR3 sequence: CASSVESRASGQIRNEQFF. The DNA for the CDR3 is TGTGCCAGCAGCGTAGAATCCCGGGCAAGCGGTCAGATTCGCAATGAGCAGTTCTTC.

The CDR3: CASSESQGIGGGTNTGELFF. In DNA, the CDR3 is TGCGCCAGCAGTGAGTCGCAGGGTATCGGCGGGGGAACGAACACCGGGGAGCTGTTTTTT. The rearrangement joins TRBV10-1 to TRBJ2-2; 7 bases map to TRBD2. CDR1 WNHNN and CDR2 SYGVQD come from the germline V gene (reference sequence). The CDR3 runs 20 residues. J lost 0 bases, V lost 0 bases, and 13 bases had no gene match.

V is TRBV5-8 and J is TRBJ2-7; 8 bases agree with TRBD1. The J segment lost 3 bases and the V segment lost 4 bases, leaving 6 bases of the junction unmatched. Germline V gene sequence: CDR1 SGHTS, CDR2 YDEGEE. The CDR3 contains 14 residues. As DNA, the CDR3 is TGTGCCAGCAGCCCAAGGACAGGGCGCTACGAGCAGTACTTC. It codes for CASSPRTGRYEQYF.

The genes are TRBV6-2 or TRBV6-3 and TRBJ1-5; 7 nucleotides match TRBD1. With 2 bases clipped from V and 6 bases from J, the junction kept 4 bases outside the gene matches. The CDR3 extends over 14 amino acids. Germline V CDR1 and CDR2: MNHEY, SVGEGT. DNA for the CDR3: TGTGCCAGCAGTTACCGGGCAGGGGGTCAGCCCCAGCATTTT. Encoded protein: CASSYRAGGQPQHF.

This chain joins TRBV27 and TRBJ1-6, with 9 bases matching TRBD1. Germline V lookup: CDR1 MNHEY, CDR2 SMNVEV (reference sequence). This CDR3 is 15 amino acids long. J gave up 6 bases and V 6 bases, and 6 bases lay outside the gene matches. CDR3 nucleotides: TGTGCCAGCAGCCAATCGACAGGGGGTAATTCACCCCTCCACTTT. It specifies CASSQSTGGNSPLHF.

This clone was observed a few times. CDR3 region: CASSPTGDNYGYTF. For the CDR3, the DNA is TGCGCCAGCAGCCCTACGGGGGACAACTATGGCTACACCTTC. The chain employs TRBV5-1 and TRBJ1-2; possible D gene TRBD1, 5 bases. V was cut by 4 bases and J by 2 bases, with 12 bases left in between. Looked up from germline, CDR1 is SGHRS and CDR2 is YFSETQ. This CDR3 has 14 residues. Based on the CDR3 plus reference TRBV5-1 and TRBJ1-2, the full variable domain is KAGVTQTPRYLIKTRGQQVTLSCSPISGHRSVSWYQQTPGQGLQFLFEYFSETQRNKGNFPGRFSGRQFSNSRSEMNVSTLELGDSALYLCASSPTGDNYGYTFGSGTRLTVV.

V gene TRBV28 combines with J gene TRBJ2-5; 7 bases fit TRBD2. Germline-derived CDR1 and CDR2 are MDHEN and SYDVKM. Trimming took 4 bases from V and 7 from J; bases not matched to a gene: 12. The CDR3 consists of 15 residues. CDR3 residues: CASSSAQIWEGTQYF. The DNA of the CDR3 is TGTGCCAGCAGTTCAGCCCAAATATGGGAGGGGACCCAGTACTTC.

CDR3 nucleotides: TGTGCCAGTAGGGGACTAGCGGGGGGACTCTCCTACAATGAGCAGTTCTTC. As protein: CASRGLAGGLSYNEQFF. The rearrangement links TRBV19 to TRBJ2-1, with 15 bases aligning to TRBD2. CDR1 and CDR2 from the germline V gene are LNHDA and SQIVND (reference sequence). The CDR3 is 17 amino acids. Trimming removed 6 bases from V and 0 bases from J; junction bases left unmatched: 3. Together with reference TRBV19 and TRBJ2-1, the CDR3 gives the full variable domain: DGGITQSPKYLFRKEGQNVTLSCEQNLNHDAMYWYRQDPGQGLRLIYYSQIVNDFQKGDIAEGYSVSREKKESFPLTVTSAQKNPTAFYLCASRGLAGGLSYNEQFFGPGTRLTVL.

This clone was seen a single time. The rearrangement joins TRBV28 to TRBJ2-7, with 8 positions matching TRBD1. This CDR3 spans 14 amino acids. With 6 bases clipped from V and 0 bases from J, the junction kept 4 bases outside the gene matches. CDR1 MDHEN and CDR2 SYDVKM come from the germline V gene. This chain's CDR3 is CASRRTGLSYEQYF. The CDR3 DNA is TGTGCCAGCAGGAGGACAGGGCTCTCCTACGAGCAGTACTTC.

As DNA, the CDR3 is TGTGCCACCAGTGATTTGCCGGGGTCAGGGGAGCTGTTTTTT. Translating it yields CATSDLPGSGELFF. This chain connects TRBV24-1 to TRBJ2-2; a possible D gene is TRBD2 (5 bases). The CDR3 length is 14 residues. V dropped 0 bases and J dropped 8 bases, with 9 bases sitting between them. Per germline, CDR1 KGHDR and CDR2 SFDVKD.

For the CDR3, the DNA is TGTGCCAGCAGTCCAGACAGGGATGGGTACGAGCAGTACTTC. This gives the protein CASSPDRDGYEQYF. The gene calls are TRBV2 and TRBJ2-7, with 7 bases that match TRBD1. The trim removed 5 bases at V and 4 bases at J, leaving 8 bases unmatched. This CDR3 has 14 residues. Germline-derived CDR1 and CDR2 are SNHLY and FYNNEI.

This clone was recorded once. The chain joins TRBV30 to TRBJ2-2; D perhaps matches TRBD1 (6 bases). In germline, CDR1 is GTSNPN, CDR2 SVGIG (reference sequence). The CDR3 extends over 14 amino acids. The germline V and J ends were trimmed by 5 bases and 5 bases, with 15 bases remaining between them. The CDR3 sequence: CAWSWGPATGELFF. CDR3 sequence (DNA): TGTGCCTGGTCCTGGGGGCCGGCGACCGGGGAGCTGTTTTTT.

The chain couples TRBV28 to TRBJ1-5, with 7 bases fitting TRBD1. V shed 6 bases and J 4 bases; nucleotides not matched to a gene: 6. Germline V gene lookup returns CDR1 MDHEN and CDR2 SYDVKM. The length of the CDR3 is 14 residues. This chain's CDR3 is CASRPGQTNQPQHF. CDR3 nucleotides: TGTGCCAGCAGACCGGGACAGACAAATCAGCCCCAGCATTTT.

This clone turned up a few times. The chain combines TRBV7-8 with TRBJ1-3; weak D call: TRBD1 (6 bases). The CDR3 spans 15 residues. The germline V and J ends were trimmed by 1 base and 1 base, with 8 bases remaining between them. Germline V gene data show CDR1 as SGHVS and CDR2 as FQNEAQ. CDR3 in amino acids: CASSLDRESGNTIYF. For the CDR3, the DNA is TGTGCCAGCAGCTTAGACAGGGAGTCTGGAAACACCATATATTTT.

The rearrangement uses TRBV14 and TRBJ2-1, with D possibly being TRBD2 (6 bases). The germline V gene has CDR1 SGHDN and CDR2 FVKESK. The CDR3 is 13 residues long. V was clipped by 4 bases and J by 6 bases, with 10 bases between them. CDR3 coding DNA: TGTGCCAGCAGCCTACTGGGGGGCAATGAGCAGTTCTTC. Its translation is CASSLLGGNEQFF.